A single sample is the source of the 22 T cell receptor beta chains below, sequenced in a study of human T cells and chemical hapten exposure. TCRdb reprocessed the RACE reads with MiXCR, giving one entry per CDR3 protein. The sample holds approximately 82,000 distinct CDR3 sequences, about 10% seen once. The time point is: patch test 1, 2 weeks after DPC sensitization. Stated treatment: therapeutic diphenylcyclopropenone sensitization with weekly scalp DPC. The sample was whole blood, taken in connection with sensitization to the hapten diphenylcyclopropenone (DPC). These receptors all come from a man aged 35 to 55 with alopecia areata. Some clones in this sample may be carry-over from other donors' samples.

V gene TRBV4-2 combines with J gene TRBJ2-1; the D gene is possibly TRBD1 (6 bases). This CDR3 region has 16 residues. Germline CDR1 reads LGHNA; CDR2 reads YNFKEQ. V gave up 4 bases and J gave up 6 bases, with 19 bases separating them. CDR3 sequence: CASSPQALMGANEQFF. The CDR3 coding sequence is TGTGCCAGCAGCCCACAGGCACTAATGGGGGCCAATGAGCAGTTCTTC.

This clonotype was seen more than once but under ten times. This chain uses TRBV19 with TRBJ2-1; D is perhaps TRBD1 or TRBD2 (6 bases each). V gave up 1 base and J gave up 1 base, with 20 bases separating them. CDR3 size: 19 residues. Germline-derived CDR1 and CDR2 are LNHDA and SQIVND (reference sequence). The CDR3 reads CASSIGRGREKSSYNEQFF. For the CDR3, the DNA is TGTGCCAGTAGTATAGGGAGGGGGAGAGAAAAATCATCCTACAATGAGCAGTTCTTC.

In its sample, this clonotype was seen a few times. The chain joins TRBV5-4 to TRBJ2-7; 9 bases align to TRBD2. The CDR3 sequence is 15 residues long. Per germline, CDR1 SGHNT and CDR2 YYREEE (reference sequence). J lost 7 bases, V lost 3 bases, and 11 bases had no gene match. As DNA, the CDR3 is TGTGCCAGCAGCTCCCCACTAGCGGGCCAGGAGGAGCAGTACTTC. It codes for CASSSPLAGQEEQYF.

This clonotype was observed many times. For the CDR3, the DNA is TGTGCCAGCAGCCCGGAGGGGCGGCCCTCCTACAATGAGCAGTTCTTC. Its translation: CASSPEGRPSYNEQFF. This sequence joins TRBV6-2 or TRBV6-3 and TRBJ2-1; TRBD2 is a possible D gene (6 bases). The CDR3 runs to 16 residues. The V end was cut by 6 bases, the J end by 0 bases, with 15 bases between. CDR1 is MNHEY, CDR2 SVGEGT, per germline.

In this sample, this clonotype turned up a few times. CDR3 amino acids: CASSYSGMTGQYF. The CDR3 nucleotides read TGTGCCAGCAGTTACTCCGGAATGACGGGGCAGTACTTC. The rearrangement links TRBV6-5 to TRBJ2-7; unclear D gene. This CDR3 is 13 amino acids long. Germline CDR1 reads MNHEY; CDR2 reads SVGAGI. With 0 bases removed from V and 9 bases from J, the gap between germline ends came to 12 bases.

This clonotype appeared many times. The chain couples TRBV7-2 to TRBJ1-2; D gene uncertain. Germline loops: CDR1 SGHTA, CDR2 FQGNSA. The CDR3 is 13 amino acids. V lost 2 bases to trimming and J lost 4 bases, with 8 bases between them. The CDR3 region is CASSLTETYGYTF. The CDR3 DNA is TGTGCCAGCAGCTTAACAGAAACCTATGGCTACACCTTC. Using reference TRBV7-2 and TRBJ1-2 for the parts outside the CDR3, the full variable domain is GAGVSQSPSNKVTEKGKDVELRCDPISGHTALYWYRQSLGQGLEFLIYFQGNSAPDKSGLPSDRFSAERTGGSVSTLTIQRTQQEDSAVYLCASSLTETYGYTFGSGTRLTVV.

Written as DNA, the CDR3 is TGTGCCAGCTCACCACCGGTATTTGGGGGGTACAATGAGCAGTTCTTC. This sequence encodes CASSPPVFGGYNEQFF. The chain has TRBV18 and TRBJ2-1; D possibly corresponds to TRBD2 (6 bases). Per the germline V gene, CDR1 is KGHSH and CDR2 is LQKENI. There are 16 residues in the CDR3. Trimming removed 0 bases at V and 4 bases at J, with 13 bases between.

In this sample, this clonotype turned up a few times. This chain uses TRBV11-2 with TRBJ1-1, with D uncertain. The length of the CDR3 is 12 residues. CDR1 and CDR2 (germline): SGHAT, FQNNGV. V was trimmed by 5 bases and J by 9 bases, leaving 13 bases between them. The chain's CDR3 is CASSPGGVQAFF. CDR3 nucleotide sequence: TGTGCCAGCAGCCCCGGAGGAGTTCAAGCTTTCTTT.

CDR3 region: CAWSAQGVGVTQYF. The CDR3 coding sequence is TGTGCCTGGAGTGCCCAGGGGGTAGGGGTTACGCAGTATTTT. The V and J genes are TRBV30 and TRBJ2-3; TRBD1 matches 7 bases. This CDR3 contains 14 residues. Unmatched junction bases numbered 9, after V lost 1 base and J lost 8 bases. In germline, CDR1 is GTSNPN, CDR2 SVGIG (reference sequence).

In its sample, this clonotype was seen a few times. The chain links TRBV14 to TRBJ2-7, with a tentative D call TRBD1 (5 bases). From germline, CDR1 is SGHDN and CDR2 FVKESK. The CDR3 runs 16 residues. The V and J ends lost 6 bases and 4 bases respectively, with 22 bases between them. The CDR3: CASSTGGALPGYEQYV. CDR3 sequence (DNA): TGTGCCAGCAGTACAGGCGGAGCGCTTCCCGGGTACGAGCAGTACGTC.

The table lists this clonotype with a few counts. Written as DNA, the CDR3 is TGTGCCAGCTGCTCAGGGGCGGCAGAGACCCAGTACTTC. Encoded protein: CASCSGAAETQYF. This sequence joins TRBV6-2 or TRBV6-3 and TRBJ2-5, with a tentative D call TRBD1 (6 bases). From germline, CDR1 is MNHEY and CDR2 SVGEGT. There are 13 residues in the CDR3. Between the trimmed V and J ends, which lost 8 bases and 4 bases, there was a span of 14 bases.

For this clonotype: At one boundary the junction diverges from the germline segment, which might be a read error. The J gene is TRBJ2-2, the V gene TRBV27; the match to TRBD1 covers 9 bases. The CDR3 runs to 16 residues. The germline V gene has CDR1 MNHEY and CDR2 SMNVEV (reference sequence). The CDR3 is CASREPDRGVAGEPFF. In nucleotides, the CDR3 is TGTGCCAGCAGAGAGCCCGACAGGGGGGTTGCCGGGGAGCCGTTTTTT.

J is TRBJ2-7 and V is TRBV7-9; D is possibly TRBD2 (5 bases). V lost 5 bases to trimming and J lost 0 bases, with 14 bases between them. The germline V gene encodes CDR1 SEHNR and CDR2 FQNEAQ (reference sequence). The CDR3 contains 15 residues. CDR3 DNA sequence: TGTGCCAGCAGCCCCATCGGGGAAAGCTCCTACGAGCAGTACTTC. It codes for CASSPIGESSYEQYF.

This clonotype was found many times. The V and J genes are TRBV4-2 and TRBJ1-2, with D hard to call. This CDR3 is 15 amino acids long. The V end lost 1 base, the J end lost 1 base, and 10 bases lay between the germline ends. Germline-derived CDR1 and CDR2 are LGHNA and YNFKEQ. CDR3 residues: CASSQGASDNYGYTF. CDR3 DNA sequence: TGTGCCAGCAGCCAAGGGGCCAGTGATAACTATGGCTACACCTTC.

This clonotype occurred a few times. The V gene is TRBV5-1, the J gene TRBJ2-3; TRBD1 agrees at 10 bases. The trim removed 3 bases at V and 3 bases at J, leaving 13 bases unmatched. The germline CDR1 and CDR2 sequences are SGHRS and YFSETQ. This CDR3 is built from 18 residues. This chain's CDR3 is CASSSQAVGTGETDTQYF. The CDR3 DNA reads as TGCGCCAGCAGCTCCCAAGCTGTCGGGACAGGGGAGACAGATACGCAGTATTTT.

The sample holds a few counts of this clonotype. The rearrangement uses TRBV11-3 and TRBJ2-5; a possible D gene is TRBD1 (6 bases). Germline CDR1 is SGHNT and CDR2 is YENEEA. The CDR3 runs to 16 residues. Trimming removed 5 bases at V and 4 bases at J, with 20 bases between. CDR3 loop: CASSPGWGQGTETQYF. CDR3 nucleotide sequence: TGTGCCAGCAGCCCCGGATGGGGGCAGGGGACAGAGACCCAGTACTTC.

CDR3 loop: CASRPGQTGANVLTF. The CDR3 region has the DNA TGTGCCAGCAGGCCGGGACAGACTGGGGCCAACGTCCTGACTTTC. The V call is TRBV12-3 or TRBV12-4, the J call TRBJ2-6, with 7 bases matching TRBD1. The J segment lost 2 bases and the V segment lost 6 bases, leaving 4 bases of the junction unmatched. The CDR3 has 15 residues.

This chain joins TRBV19 and TRBJ2-5; D might be TRBD1 (5 bases). This CDR3 region has 15 residues. The germline CDR1 and CDR2 sequences are LNHDA and SQIVND (reference sequence). V was pared by 3 bases and J by 5 bases, with 16 bases between. The CDR3 coding sequence is TGTGCCAGTAGTATCGGCAGGGAAAAACGGGAGACCCAGTACTTC. Its translation: CASSIGREKRETQYF. The full variable domain, completed using reference TRBV19 and TRBJ2-5, is DGGITQSPKYLFRKEGQNVTLSCEQNLNHDAMYWYRQDPGQGLRLIYYSQIVNDFQKGDIAEGYSVSREKKESFPLTVTSAQKNPTAFYLCASSIGREKRETQYFGPGTRLLVL.

This chain uses TRBV6-2 or TRBV6-3 with TRBJ2-2, with no clear D. Trimming took 0 bases from V and 1 from J, leaving 15 bases between them. The CDR3 runs to 18 residues. Germline V gives CDR1 MNHEY, CDR2 SVGEGT. CDR3 sequence (DNA): TGTGCCAGCAGTTACTCGAGGAGAGTCTCCTTGAACACCGGGGAGCTGTTTTTT. It encodes CASSYSRRVSLNTGELFF.

This chain connects TRBV6-5 to TRBJ1-1; D remains unclear. V dropped 4 bases and J dropped 4 bases, with 16 bases sitting between them. The CDR3 consists of 15 residues. Germline values: CDR1 MNHEY, CDR2 SVGAGI. The CDR3 nucleotides are TGTGCCAGCAGTTCTGGACGGGTAGTGTCCACTGAAGCTTTCTTT. It is translated as CASSSGRVVSTEAFF.

This clonotype was counted a few times. This chain uses TRBV7-8 with TRBJ2-7, with 10 bases aligning to TRBD2. The germline V gene encodes CDR1 SGHVS and CDR2 FQNEAQ. The length of the CDR3 is 16 residues. V was clipped by 2 bases and J by 5 bases; unmatched bases: 9. The CDR3 nucleotides are TGTGCCAGCAGCTTACGACCTAGCGGGAGTTTAAACGAGCAGTACTTC. Amino acids: CASSLRPSGSLNEQYF.

The table lists this clonotype with a few counts. The chain has TRBV6-6 and TRBJ2-5; D remains unclear. CDR3 length: 14 residues. V lost 7 bases and J lost 1, with 13 bases in between. Germline V lookup: CDR1 MNHNY, CDR2 SVGAGI (reference sequence). In DNA, the CDR3 is TGTGCCAGCAAAGGCATCGTAGGCCAAGAGACCCAGTACTTC. As protein: CASKGIVGQETQYF.